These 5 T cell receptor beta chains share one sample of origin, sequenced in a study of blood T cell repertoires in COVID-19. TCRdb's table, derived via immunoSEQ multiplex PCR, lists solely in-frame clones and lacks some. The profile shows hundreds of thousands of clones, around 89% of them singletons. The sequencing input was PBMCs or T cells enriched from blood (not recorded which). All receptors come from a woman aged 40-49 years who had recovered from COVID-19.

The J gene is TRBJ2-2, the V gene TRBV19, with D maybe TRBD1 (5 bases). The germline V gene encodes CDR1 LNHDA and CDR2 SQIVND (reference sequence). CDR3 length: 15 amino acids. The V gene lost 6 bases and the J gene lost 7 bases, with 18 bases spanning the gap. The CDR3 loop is CASSPFAGFGGELFF. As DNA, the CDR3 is TGTGCCAGTAGCCCCTTTGCAGGGTTCGGCGGGGAGCTGTTTTTT. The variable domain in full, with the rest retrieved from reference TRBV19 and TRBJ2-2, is DGGITQSPKYLFRKEGQNVTLSCEQNLNHDAMYWYRQDPGQGLRLIYYSQIVNDFQKGDIAEGYSVSREKKESFPLTVTSAQKNPTAFYLCASSPFAGFGGELFFGEGSRLTVL.

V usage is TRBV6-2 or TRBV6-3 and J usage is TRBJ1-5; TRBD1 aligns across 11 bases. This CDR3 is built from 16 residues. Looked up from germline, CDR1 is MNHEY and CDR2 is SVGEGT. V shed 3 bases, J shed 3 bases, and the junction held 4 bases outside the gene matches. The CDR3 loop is CASSYGTGGDNQPQHF. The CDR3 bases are TGTGCCAGCAGTTATGGGACAGGGGGTGACAATCAGCCCCAGCATTTT.

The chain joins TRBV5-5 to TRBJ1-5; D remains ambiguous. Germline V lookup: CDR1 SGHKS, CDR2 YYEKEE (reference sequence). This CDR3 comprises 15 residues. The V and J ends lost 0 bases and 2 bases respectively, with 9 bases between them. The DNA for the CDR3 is TGTGCCAGCAGCTTGGAGGGCGGGGGCAATCAGCCCCAGCATTTT. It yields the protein CASSLEGGGNQPQHF.

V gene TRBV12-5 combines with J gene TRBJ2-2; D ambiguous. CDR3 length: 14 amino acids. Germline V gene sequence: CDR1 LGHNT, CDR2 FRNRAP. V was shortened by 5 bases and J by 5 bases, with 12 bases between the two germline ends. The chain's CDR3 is CASGQTAMTGELFF. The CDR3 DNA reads TGTGCTAGTGGTCAAACAGCCATGACCGGGGAGCTGTTTTTT. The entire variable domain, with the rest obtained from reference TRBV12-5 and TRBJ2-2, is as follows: DARVTQTPRHKVTEMGQEVTMRCQPILGHNTVFWYRQTMMQGLELLAYFRNRAPLDDSGMPKDRFSAEMPDATLATLKIQPSEPRDSAVYFCASGQTAMTGELFFGEGSRLTVL.

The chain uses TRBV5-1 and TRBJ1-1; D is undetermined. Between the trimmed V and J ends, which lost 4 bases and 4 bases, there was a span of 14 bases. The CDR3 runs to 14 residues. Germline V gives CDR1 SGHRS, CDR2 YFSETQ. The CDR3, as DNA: TGCGCCAGCAGCAGGGATCCTCGGGGCACTGAAGCTTTCTTT. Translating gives CASSRDPRGTEAFF.